The 15 T cell receptor beta chains reported below all come from one sample, sequenced in a study of cytomegalovirus exposure and HLA in healthy donors. PCR involved 60 Vbeta and 13 Jbeta primers. The table came from immunoSEQ multiplex PCR; TCRdb's copy has only in-frame clones and leaves some out. The repertoire consists of roughly 150,000 clones, with about 66% occurring once and the leading ten covering over 1.5%. Input material: PBMCs. These receptors all come from a human donor in good health.

This chain connects TRBV11-1 to TRBJ2-7, with 8 positions matching TRBD1. The CDR3 sequence is 14 residues long. The germline V gene encodes CDR1 SGHAT and CDR2 FQDESV (reference sequence). V dropped 3 bases and J dropped 6; count of bases not matched to a gene: 7. The CDR3: CASSFSGQGTEQYF. CDR3 nucleotides: TGTGCCAGCAGCTTTTCCGGACAGGGTACCGAGCAGTACTTC.

This clone was counted between two and nine times. The gene calls are TRBV2 and TRBJ2-7; 10 positions agree with TRBD1. Per germline, CDR1 SNHLY and CDR2 FYNNEI. V lost 3 bases and J lost 6; bases outside the gene matches: 8. The CDR3 is 15 residues long. Written as DNA, the CDR3 is TGTGCCAGCAGTGACCCGGGACAGGGGTTCCCCGAGCAGTACTTC. This sequence encodes CASSDPGQGFPEQYF.

V usage is TRBV4-1 and J usage is TRBJ2-7, with TRBD1 matching over 9 bases. The V segment lost 8 bases and the J segment 2 bases; nucleotides outside the gene matches: 7. CDR3 size: 14 residues. The V gene's germline CDR1 is MGHRA and CDR2 YSYEKL. CDR3 sequence: CASAGTGPPYEQYF. In DNA form, the CDR3 reads TGCGCCAGCGCCGGGACAGGGCCTCCCTACGAGCAGTACTTC.

J is TRBJ2-7 and V is TRBV15; D ambiguous. V lost 5 bases to trimming and J lost 7 bases, with 15 bases between them. This CDR3 has 13 residues. Germline-derived CDR1 and CDR2 are LNHNV and YYDKDF (reference sequence). The CDR3 loop reads CATSDNSGREQYF. The CDR3 DNA sequence: TGTGCCACCAGCGACAATTCAGGAAGGGAGCAGTACTTC.

This clone has only a few counts. This chain connects TRBV5-3 to TRBJ2-1; no reliable D call. TRBV5-3 is classed as an ORF, of uncertain function. V gave up 1 base and J gave up 0 bases, with 8 bases separating them. The CDR3 is 15 amino acids. DNA of the CDR3: TGTGCCAGAAGCTTGTTTTATTCCTCCTACAATGAGCAGTTCTTC. Its protein is CARSLFYSSYNEQFF.

The sample holds one count of this clone. V is TRBV10-3 and J is TRBJ2-1; 7 bases are shared with TRBD1. This CDR3 has 14 residues. The ends lost 5 bases at V and 10 bases at J; junction bases unmatched: 11. CDR1 is ENHRY and CDR2 is SYGVKD in the germline V gene. CDR3 amino acids: CAISTYTTGHEQFF. The CDR3 nucleotides read TGTGCCATCAGTACTTATACGACAGGGCACGAGCAGTTCTTC.

This clone came up a few times. The chain joins TRBV28 to TRBJ1-1; TRBD1 matches at 9 bases. CDR3 size: 14 residues. J lost 4 bases, V lost 5 bases, and 5 bases had no gene match. The V gene's germline CDR1 is MDHEN and CDR2 SYDVKM. CDR3 nucleotides: TGTGCCAGCAGTATCCTGACAGGGGGCACTGAAGCTTTCTTT. Translating gives CASSILTGGTEAFF.

Turning to this clone: The junction and the germline gene differ at one end; a read error may be behind it. The CDR3 spells CASSFDGNQPQRF. CDR3 DNA: TGTGCCAGCAGCTTTGACGGTAATCAGCCCCAGCGTTTT. The genes are TRBV7-9 and TRBJ1-5; D is undetermined. The V gene's germline CDR1 is SEHNR and CDR2 FQNEAQ (reference sequence). The CDR3 has 13 residues.

This clone was counted only a few times. This chain's CDR3 is CASSRTGGALGGYTF. The CDR3 DNA is TGTGCCAGCAGCCGGACAGGGGGCGCCCTGGGAGGCTACACCTTC. V usage is TRBV7-2 and J usage is TRBJ1-2; TRBD1 aligns across 11 bases. V shed 5 bases, J shed 8 bases, and the junction held 10 bases outside the gene matches. The CDR3 length is 15 residues. Per the germline V gene, CDR1 is SGHTA and CDR2 is FQGNSA.

This chain uses TRBV19 with TRBJ1-6, with TRBD1 identical over 8 bases. V shed 4 bases, J shed 8 bases, and the junction held 1 base outside the gene matches. Germline V gives CDR1 LNHDA, CDR2 SQIVND (reference sequence). The CDR3 spans 13 residues. CDR3 sequence: CASSTQGDSPLHF. In DNA form, the CDR3 reads TGTGCCAGTAGTACACAGGGGGATTCACCCCTCCACTTT. Drawing the rest from reference TRBV19 and TRBJ1-6, the complete variable domain is DGGITQSPKYLFRKEGQNVTLSCEQNLNHDAMYWYRQDPGQGLRLIYYSQIVNDFQKGDIAEGYSVSREKKESFPLTVTSAQKNPTAFYLCASSTQGDSPLHFGNGTRLTVT.

The chain links TRBV2 to TRBJ2-7; the match to TRBD2 covers 9 bases. The CDR3 spans 15 residues. Trimming removed 6 bases from V and 2 bases from J; junction bases left unmatched: 8. Germline CDR1 SNHLY, CDR2 FYNNEI. CDR3 residues: CASRRGLAGTYEQYF. CDR3 in DNA: TGTGCCAGCAGAAGGGGGCTAGCGGGGACCTACGAGCAGTACTTC.

The rearrangement joins TRBV19 to TRBJ2-7; the match to TRBD1 covers 8 bases. Germline V lookup: CDR1 LNHDA, CDR2 SQIVND (reference sequence). The length of the CDR3 is 14 residues. The V segment lost 8 bases and the J segment 6 bases; nucleotides outside the gene matches: 12. CDR3 region: CASSRQGIGSEQYF. Written as DNA, the CDR3 is TGTGCCAGTTCCCGACAGGGGATAGGGTCCGAGCAGTACTTC.

The chain joins TRBV5-1 to TRBJ2-7; 9 bases are a match to TRBD2. There are 14 residues in the CDR3. The ends lost 0 bases at V and 6 bases at J; junction bases unmatched: 4. Germline values: CDR1 SGHRS, CDR2 YFSETQ. Here the CDR3 reads CASSLEAGGAEQYF. CDR3 coding DNA: TGCGCCAGCAGCTTGGAGGCGGGAGGGGCCGAGCAGTACTTC.

This chain uses TRBV28 with TRBJ2-1; a weak D match, TRBD2 (6 bases). The CDR3 extends over 15 amino acids. Trimming shortened V by 6 bases and J by 0 bases, and 12 bases separated the two germline ends. Germline CDR1 is MDHEN and CDR2 is SYDVKM. DNA for the CDR3: TGTGCCAGCAGGAAACTAGCCAGCTCCTACAATGAGCAGTTCTTC. Translating it yields CASRKLASSYNEQFF.

This rearrangement joins TRBV2 to TRBJ2-7; TRBD2 might be the D (6 bases). Germline V lookup: CDR1 SNHLY, CDR2 FYNNEI. V was clipped by 5 bases and J by 1 base, with 21 bases between them. This CDR3 has 17 amino acids. In DNA, the CDR3 is TGTGCCAGCAGTCCGGGGAGGCGAGCGGTCCGGTCCTACGAGCAGTACTTC. It specifies CASSPGRRAVRSYEQYF.